The 24 T cell receptor beta chains presented below share a single source sample, sequenced in a study of cytomegalovirus exposure and HLA in healthy donors. 13 Jbeta primers and 60 Vbeta primers were used for the PCR. Using immunoSEQ multiplex PCR, the repertoire was profiled, and TCRdb retains in-frame clones only, with some absent. The table lists 95,000 to 100,000 clones, over 70% of them singletons, with 10% in the top ten. Sequenced input: PBMCs. These receptors all come from a man aged 45-65 years in good health and CMV-seronegative.

Points on this clone: Within the sample, other DNA sequences also encode this same CDR3. This chain connects TRBV11-2 to TRBJ1-1; D gene uncertain. Germline V gene lookup returns CDR1 SGHAT and CDR2 FQNNGV. V was clipped by 0 bases and J by 3 bases, with 5 bases between them. This CDR3 comprises 13 residues. CDR3 in DNA: TGTGCCAGCAGCTTAGACCGGGACACTGAAGCTTTCTTT. This translates into CASSLDRDTEAFF.

V gene TRBV30 combines with J gene TRBJ2-2; TRBD2 matches at 10 bases. J was trimmed by 4 bases and V by 2 bases; bases with no gene match: 7. The CDR3 runs to 16 residues. The V gene's germline CDR1 is GTSNPN and CDR2 SVGIG (reference sequence). CDR3 region: CAWSPLAGGPTGELFF. CDR3 nucleotide sequence: TGTGCCTGGAGTCCTTTAGCGGGGGGTCCCACCGGGGAGCTGTTTTTT.

In this sample, this clone is medium-sized (0.01 to 0.1%). This chain joins TRBV6-4 and TRBJ1-1; weak D call: TRBD1 (5 bases). V lost 6 bases and J 1 base, leaving 9 bases between the germline ends. This CDR3 region has 13 residues. Germline CDR1 MRHNA, CDR2 SNTAGT. The CDR3, as DNA: TGTGCCAGCAGCGAAGGGGAGAACACTGAAGCTTTCTTT. Its translation is CASSEGENTEAFF.

The V and J genes are TRBV7-9 and TRBJ2-3; D unresolved. Trimming took off 5 bases at V and 2 bases at J, with 11 bases between the two ends. The CDR3 is 14 residues long. From germline, CDR1 is SEHNR and CDR2 FQNEAQ (reference sequence). This CDR3 reads CASSPRRDTDTQYF. In DNA, the CDR3 is TGTGCCAGCAGCCCTAGGAGAGACACAGATACGCAGTATTTT.

The chain combines TRBV5-8 with TRBJ1-5; 7 bases are a match to TRBD1. Germline V gene lookup returns CDR1 SGHTS and CDR2 YDEGEE. The CDR3 has 15 residues. The V segment lost 6 bases and the J segment 3 bases; nucleotides outside the gene matches: 9. The CDR3 nucleotides are TGTGCCAGCAACCCCGGGACAGTATTCAATCAGCCCCAGCATTTT. Protein sequence: CASNPGTVFNQPQHF.

This chain uses TRBV18 with TRBJ1-4, with 7 bases aligning to TRBD1. This CDR3 is 16 amino acids long. V gave up 2 bases and J gave up 5 bases; unmatched junction bases: 8. Germline values: CDR1 KGHSH, CDR2 LQKENI. The CDR3 nucleotides are TGTGCCAGCTCACCAAGGGGACCGGGACAGAATGAAAAACTGTTTTTT. Translation gives CASSPRGPGQNEKLFF.

There are a few counts of this clone. J is TRBJ2-1 and V is TRBV13; 10 bases map to TRBD2. From germline, CDR1 is PRHDT and CDR2 FYEKMQ (reference sequence). The CDR3 sequence is 13 residues long. The V and J ends lost 6 bases and 10 bases, in that order; junction bases with no gene match: 6. In DNA form, the CDR3 reads TGTGCCAGCAGTTCCCCGGGACTAGCGGAGCAGTTCTTC. Encoded protein: CASSSPGLAEQFF.

The chain combines TRBV23-1 with TRBJ2-7; TRBD2 might be the D (5 bases). TRBV23-1 is an open reading frame, and its role is uncertain. There are 15 residues in the CDR3. The V end lost 8 bases, the J end lost 0 bases, and 17 bases lay between the germline ends. The CDR3 nucleotides are TGCGCCAGCCCTCAAGGCCGACGGGGCTCCTACGAGCAGTACTTC. Its protein is CASPQGRRGSYEQYF.

The chain's CDR3 is CASSFSPGLTTNEQFF. The CDR3 DNA reads as TGTGCCAGCAGCTTTAGCCCCGGACTAACAACCAATGAGCAGTTCTTC. The chain combines TRBV11-2 with TRBJ2-1; D possibly corresponds to TRBD2 (6 bases). Germline assignment: CDR1 SGHAT and CDR2 FQNNGV. V dropped 3 bases and J dropped 6 bases, with 18 bases sitting between them. CDR3 length: 16 amino acids.

The chain employs TRBV7-9 and TRBJ2-1; 12 nucleotides agree with TRBD2. The CDR3 totals 15 residues. Trimming took 5 bases from V and 8 from J; bases not matched to a gene: 7. Per germline, CDR1 SEHNR and CDR2 FQNEAQ (reference sequence). CDR3 nucleotide sequence: TGTGCCAGCAGCCCGGGACTAGCGGGTGTAGATGAGCAGTTCTTC. As protein: CASSPGLAGVDEQFF. Looking up the rest from reference TRBV7-9 and TRBJ2-1 gives the full variable domain: DTGVSQNPRHKITKRGQNVTFRCDPISEHNRLYWYRQTLGQGPEFLTYFQNEAQLEKSRLLSDRFSAERPKGSFSTLEIQRTEQGDSAMYLCASSPGLAGVDEQFFGPGTRLTVL.

A word on this clone: One end of the junction is discordant with germline, which a read error may explain. The V gene is TRBV7-9, the J gene TRBJ1-2; 8 nucleotides agree with TRBD1. CDR3 length: 12 amino acids. Germline V gives CDR1 SEHNR, CDR2 FQNEAQ (reference sequence). CDR3 amino acids: CSSSLTGQAPPF. The DNA of the CDR3 is TGTTCCAGCAGCTTAACGGGACAGGCCCCACCCTTC.

This clone was detected once. The chain links TRBV9 to TRBJ2-7; 8 bases align to TRBD2. Per germline, CDR1 SGDLS and CDR2 YYNGEE. Losses at the gene ends were 3 bases for V and 1 base for J; bases not matched to a gene: 3. This CDR3 region has 14 residues. The CDR3: CASSAGTSSYEQYF. In DNA form, the CDR3 reads TGTGCCAGCAGCGCCGGGACTAGTTCCTACGAGCAGTACTTC.

This sequence joins TRBV28 and TRBJ1-2; D may be TRBD1 (6 bases). Trimming removed 8 bases at V and 2 bases at J, with 9 bases between. The CDR3 length is 12 residues. CDR1 is MDHEN and CDR2 is SYDVKM in the germline V gene. CDR3 nucleotides: TGTGCCAGCCTCCAGGGGAACTATGGCTACACCTTC. This sequence encodes CASLQGNYGYTF.

This clone was found a few times. The chain combines TRBV6-5 with TRBJ2-1; the D gene is possibly TRBD1 (6 bases). Germline CDR1 and CDR2: MNHEY and SVGAGI. The CDR3 is made up of 15 amino acids. V gave up 2 bases and J gave up 4 bases, with 12 bases separating them. CDR3 nucleotides: TGTGCCAGCAGTTACGTCGACAGGCGATACAATGAGCAGTTCTTC. Its translation is CASSYVDRRYNEQFF.

This clone was recorded a few times. The gene calls are TRBV5-4 and TRBJ1-6; the match to TRBD1 covers 10 bases. Trimming took 4 bases from V and 10 from J; bases not matched to a gene: 14. Germline V gene lookup returns CDR1 SGHNT and CDR2 YYREEE (reference sequence). The CDR3 covers 17 residues. CDR3 amino acids: CASSLNRATGGRSPLHF. The DNA of the CDR3 is TGTGCCAGCAGCCTAAATCGCGCGACAGGGGGCCGATCACCCCTCCACTTT.

The rearrangement links TRBV23-1 to TRBJ2-6; 13 bases fit TRBD2. TRBV23-1 is recorded as an ORF, its role being uncertain. CDR3 length equals 21 residues. The V gene end was trimmed by 4 bases and the J gene end by 0 bases; junction bases not matched to a gene: 12. The CDR3 DNA sequence: TGCGCCAGCAGTCTGGGGTTTGTGACTAGCGGGGGGCGCTCTGGGGCCAACGTCCTGACTTTC. Translated: CASSLGFVTSGGRSGANVLTF.

V gene TRBV19 combines with J gene TRBJ2-7; maybe TRBD2 (5 bases). V was pared by 3 bases and J by 4 bases, with 10 bases between. This CDR3 is 13 amino acids long. Germline-derived CDR1 and CDR2 are LNHDA and SQIVND (reference sequence). The DNA of the CDR3 is TGTGCCAGTAGTATCGAGTCGGGGTACGAGCAGTACTTC. Its translation: CASSIESGYEQYF.

V and J are TRBV9 and TRBJ1-2; D ambiguous. Germline CDR1 and CDR2: SGDLS and YYNGEE. Trimming removed 3 bases at V and 1 base at J, with 13 bases between. The CDR3 runs to 15 residues. This chain's CDR3 is CASSALGVGNYGYTF. CDR3 nucleotide sequence: TGTGCCAGCAGCGCCCTGGGAGTGGGTAACTATGGCTACACCTTC. The entire variable domain, with the rest obtained from reference TRBV9 and TRBJ1-2, is as follows: DSGVTQTPKHLITATGQRVTLRCSPRSGDLSVYWYQQSLDQGLQFLIQYYNGEERAKGNILERFSAQQFPDLHSELNLSSLELGDSALYFCASSALGVGNYGYTFGSGTRLTVV.

Of note for this clone: Other DNA sequences from this sample encode an identical CDR3 as well. This sequence joins TRBV5-1 and TRBJ1-4; D ambiguous. The V end lost 0 bases, the J end lost 2 bases, and 8 bases lay between the germline ends. CDR1 is SGHRS and CDR2 is YFSETQ in the germline V gene. CDR3 length: 15 amino acids. The CDR3: CASSLGAGTNEKLFF. CDR3 coding DNA: TGCGCCAGCAGCTTGGGGGCCGGCACTAATGAAAAACTGTTTTTT. The full variable domain, rest sourced from reference TRBV5-1 and TRBJ1-4, is KAGVTQTPRYLIKTRGQQVTLSCSPISGHRSVSWYQQTPGQGLQFLFEYFSETQRNKGNFPGRFSGRQFSNSRSEMNVSTLELGDSALYLCASSLGAGTNEKLFFGSGTQLSVL.

A few counts support this clone. The rearrangement joins TRBV7-8 to TRBJ2-7; no clear D gene. This CDR3 comprises 12 residues. Germline V lookup: CDR1 SGHVS, CDR2 FQNEAQ. Trimming stripped 5 bases from V and 3 bases from J, with 8 bases between. The CDR3 coding sequence is TGTGCCAGCAGCCCCGGCGGCTACGAGCAGTACTTC. Translation: CASSPGGYEQYF.

The chain couples TRBV5-6 to TRBJ1-1; D gene unclear. This CDR3 comprises 12 residues. CDR1 and CDR2 from the germline V gene are SGHDT and YYEEEE. Trimming removed 0 bases from V and 8 bases from J, with 8 bases in between. This chain's CDR3 is CASSLEAGEAFF. CDR3 sequence (DNA): TGTGCCAGCAGCTTGGAGGCGGGCGAAGCTTTCTTT.

V and J are TRBV5-4 and TRBJ2-7, with a weak D call TRBD1 (6 bases). V was trimmed by 4 bases and J by 1 base, leaving 12 bases between them. The CDR3 extends over 14 amino acids. Germline V gives CDR1 SGHNT, CDR2 YYREEE (reference sequence). This CDR3 is CASSPRGGSYEQYF. The CDR3, as DNA: TGTGCCAGCAGCCCCAGGGGCGGATCCTACGAGCAGTACTTC.

CDR3 nucleotides: TGTGCCAGTAGTGGGCCGGGACAGGGGACCCACGAGCAGTACTTC. Translating it yields CASSGPGQGTHEQYF. This chain joins TRBV19 and TRBJ2-7; 10 bases align to TRBD1. V shed 5 bases and J 5 bases; nucleotides not matched to a gene: 9. The CDR3 totals 15 residues. Germline CDR1 LNHDA, CDR2 SQIVND (reference sequence).

The chain uses TRBV5-4 and TRBJ2-2; 8 nucleotides agree with TRBD2. The CDR3 is made up of 15 amino acids. Germline V gives CDR1 SGHNT, CDR2 YYREEE (reference sequence). Germline trimming cut 7 bases from V and 6 bases from J; bases unmatched to any gene: 11. DNA of the CDR3: TGTGCCAGCTTCCCTACTCCGGGAGGGCCCGGGGAGCTGTTTTTT. Protein product: CASFPTPGGPGELFF.